The source of this T cell receptor beta chain is a study of PD-L1 blockade in urothelial cancer. Across the study: Administration of atezolizumab to patients began around 2014, at 1,200 mg intravenously every 3 weeks. Blood samples contained a median approximately 140,000 T cells.

Time point indicated: pretreatment peripheral blood. Patients in the study were battling locally advanced or metastatic urothelial carcinoma. A total of 1 to 8 samples per patient were collected pretreatment and on-treatment. CDR1 is MDHEN and CDR2 is SYDVKM in the germline V gene. The CDR3 spans 12 residues. This table comes from immunoSEQ multiplex PCR, and its TCRdb copy is limited to in-frame clones, with some not included. The repertoire consists of approximately 86,000 clones, with approximately 80% occurring once and the leading ten covering about 7.4%. The chain couples TRBV28 to TRBJ1-4, with D unclear. This TCR came from a man aged 40-55 years with urothelial cancer. The sequenced sample was PBMCs, obtained around atezolizumab (anti-PD-L1) treatment. This chain's CDR3 is CAVRQFNEKLFF. CDR3 bases: TGTGCGGTGAGGCAATTTAATGAAAAACTGTTTTTT.